The sequence of this TCR beta chain was determined in a study of PD-1 blockade in mismatch repair-deficient tumors. This CDR3 spans 16 amino acids. After removal of 5 bases from V and 3 bases from J, the junction contained 6 bases not matched to a gene. Germline CDR1 reads MNHNY; CDR2 reads SVGAGI (reference sequence). Three pembrolizumab responders had their TCRs sequenced. Findings of the study overall: Tumor-resident clones, often absent from pretreatment blood, expanded after pembrolizumab and then contracted.

This table comes from immunoSEQ multiplex PCR, and its TCRdb copy is limited to in-frame clones, with some not included. The table has some 100,000 clones, 82% seen once. In this sample, this clone turned up a few times. The antigen remains unidentified. This sequence joins TRBV6-6 and TRBJ2-5, with TRBD2 matching over 13 bases. The starting material was peripheral blood, obtained 36 weeks after starting pembrolizumab. The receptor was isolated from an adult with mismatch repair-deficient cancer. CDR3 residues: CASSPGLAGVEETQYF. DNA of the CDR3: TGTGCCAGCAGTCCCGGACTAGCGGGAGTCGAAGAGACCCAGTACTTC.